Listed below are T cell receptor beta chains from one sample, sequenced in a study of T cells in Graves' hyperthyroidism and ophthalmopathy. TCRdb recomputed calls from the multiplex PCR reads with MiXCR, one row per CDR3 protein. Of about 300,000 distinct CDR3 sequences listed, about 19% are singletons. Source material: blood. The receptor set was obtained from a man aged 50-59 years with Graves' ophthalmopathy. Each CDR3 is given with its conserved first and last residue. The D gene is left open where the match is weak. Expanded clones get a size class; other rows say once, few or many, or leave the size out.

TRBV20-1	TRBD2	TRBJ2-4	few	TGCAGTGCTCCTCCGGGACTAAAAAACATTCAGTACTTC	CSAPPGLKNIQYF
TRBV20-1	TRBD1	TRBJ1-1	many	TGCAGTGCTAGACCAGGGGGCGGTACTGAAGCTTTCTTT	CSARPGGGTEAFF
TRBV20-1	TRBD2	TRBJ2-1	many	TGCAGTGCTCGCCCGACTAGCGGGGGCTACAATGAGCAGTTCTTC	CSARPTSGGYNEQFF
TRBV30	.	TRBJ2-7	.	TGTGCCTGGAGCCGGTTCCCTGATTCCTACGAGCAGTACTTC	CAWSRFPDSYEQYF
TRBV7-3	.	TRBJ2-5	.	TGTGCCAGCAGCCGGACGGGGGACTCGGAGACCCAGTACTTC	CASSRTGDSETQYF
TRBV28	TRBD1	TRBJ2-7	.	TGTGCCAGCAGACCCGGGACAGGGAGCTCCTACGAGCAGTACTTC	CASRPGTGSSYEQYF
TRBV9	.	TRBJ1-2	few	TGTGCCAGCAGCCCTCGGACGGCGGGGGGCTACACCTTC	CASSPRTAGGYTF
TRBV2	.	TRBJ2-7	many	TGTGCCAGCAGTTTCCTAGGACAGCCCAGGCTCTACGAGCAGTACTTC	CASSFLGQPRLYEQYF
TRBV28	.	TRBJ1-1	many	TGTGCCAGCAGTTTAATGTTTGGCAGGGGCAACACTGAAGCTTTCTTT	CASSLMFGRGNTEAFF
TRBV7-2	.	TRBJ2-3	.	TGTGCCAGCAGCTTAGGTATGCGGGCGGATACGCAGTATTTT	CASSLGMRADTQYF
TRBV29-1	.	TRBJ2-7	.	TGCAGCGTTGAAAGAGGATCCTACGAGCAGTACTTC	CSVERGSYEQYF
TRBV6-5	TRBD2	TRBJ2-2	.	TGTGCCAGCAGTTACTTCCGACTAGCGGGAAACACCGGGGAGCTGTTTTTT	CASSYFRLAGNTGELFF
TRBV20-1	.	TRBJ2-7	many	TGCAGTGCTAGTCCGCACACCAGCTCCTACGAGCAGTACTTC	CSASPHTSSYEQYF
TRBV20-1	.	TRBJ2-7	.	TGCAGTGCTAGAGGTCCGGATAGCGTTAGCTCCTACGAGCAGTACTTC	CSARGPDSVSSYEQYF
TRBV10-2	TRBD1	TRBJ1-6	.	TGCGCCAGCAGCCCGGGACAGGAGGGTAGTAATTCACCCCTCCACTTT	CASSPGQEGSNSPLHF
TRBV5-1	.	TRBJ1-4	many	TGCGCCAGCAGCTTGGCTACAGGTTATAATGAAAAACTGTTTTTT	CASSLATGYNEKLFF